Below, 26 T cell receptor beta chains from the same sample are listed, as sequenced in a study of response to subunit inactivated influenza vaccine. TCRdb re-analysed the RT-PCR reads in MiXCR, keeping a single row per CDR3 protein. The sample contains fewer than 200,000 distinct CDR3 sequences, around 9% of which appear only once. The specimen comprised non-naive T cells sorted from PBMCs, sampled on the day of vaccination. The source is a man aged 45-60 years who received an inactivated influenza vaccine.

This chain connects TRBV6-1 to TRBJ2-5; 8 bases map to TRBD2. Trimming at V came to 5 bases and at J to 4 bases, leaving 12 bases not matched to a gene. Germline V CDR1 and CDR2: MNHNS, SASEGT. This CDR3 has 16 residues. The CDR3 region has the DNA TGTGCCAGCAGTAAGCGGGGACTAGATTTCCGAGAGACCCAGTACTTC. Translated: CASSKRGLDFRETQYF.

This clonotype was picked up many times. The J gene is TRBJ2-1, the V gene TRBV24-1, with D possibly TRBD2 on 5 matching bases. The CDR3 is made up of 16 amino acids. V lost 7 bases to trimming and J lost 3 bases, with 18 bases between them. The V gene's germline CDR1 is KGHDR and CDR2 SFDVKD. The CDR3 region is CATSDALLRDYNEQFF. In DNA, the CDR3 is TGTGCCACCAGCGACGCCCTACTCCGGGACTACAATGAGCAGTTCTTC.

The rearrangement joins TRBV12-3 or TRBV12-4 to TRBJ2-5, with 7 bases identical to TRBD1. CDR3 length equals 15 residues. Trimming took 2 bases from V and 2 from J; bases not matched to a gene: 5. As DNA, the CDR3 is TGTGCCAGCAGTTTATCGACAGGGCTACAAGAGACCCAGTACTTC. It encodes CASSLSTGLQETQYF.

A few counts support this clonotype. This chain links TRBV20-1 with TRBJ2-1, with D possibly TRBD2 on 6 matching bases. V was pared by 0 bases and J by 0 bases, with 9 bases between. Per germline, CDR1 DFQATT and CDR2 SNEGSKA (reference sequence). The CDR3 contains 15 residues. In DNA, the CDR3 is TGCAGTGCTAGAGAATGGAGGGACTCCTACAATGAGCAGTTCTTC. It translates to CSAREWRDSYNEQFF.

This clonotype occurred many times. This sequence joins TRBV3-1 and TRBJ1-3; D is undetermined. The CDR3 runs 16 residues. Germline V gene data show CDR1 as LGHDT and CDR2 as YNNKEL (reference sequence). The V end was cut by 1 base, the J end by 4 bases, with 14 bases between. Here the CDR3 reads CASSQGEGIGGNTIYF. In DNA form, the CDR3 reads TGTGCCAGCAGCCAAGGTGAGGGAATAGGAGGAAACACCATATATTTT.

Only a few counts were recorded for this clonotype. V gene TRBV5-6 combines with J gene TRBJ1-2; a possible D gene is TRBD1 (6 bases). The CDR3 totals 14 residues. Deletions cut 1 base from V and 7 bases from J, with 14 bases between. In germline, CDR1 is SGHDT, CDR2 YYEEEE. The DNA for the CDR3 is TGTGCCAGCAGCTTGTTTCGCAGGGGAAGTGGCTACACCTTC. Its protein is CASSLFRRGSGYTF.

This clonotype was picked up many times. CDR3 nucleotide sequence: TGTGCCATCAGTGAGCCGAGCCCCGACAGGCCGTACGCCGCTACAGATACGCAGTATTTT. Its protein product is CAISEPSPDRPYAATDTQYF. The rearrangement joins TRBV10-3 to TRBJ2-3; D may be TRBD1 (6 bases). The CDR3 is 20 amino acids. Trimming shortened V by 2 bases and J by 3 bases, and 27 bases separated the two germline ends. Looked up from germline, CDR1 is ENHRY and CDR2 is SYGVKD.

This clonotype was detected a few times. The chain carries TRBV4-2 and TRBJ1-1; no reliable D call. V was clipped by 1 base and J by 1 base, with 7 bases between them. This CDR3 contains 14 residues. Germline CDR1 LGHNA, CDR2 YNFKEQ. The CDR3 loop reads CASSQVSRNTEAFF. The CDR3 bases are TGTGCCAGCAGCCAAGTGTCCAGGAACACTGAAGCTTTCTTT.

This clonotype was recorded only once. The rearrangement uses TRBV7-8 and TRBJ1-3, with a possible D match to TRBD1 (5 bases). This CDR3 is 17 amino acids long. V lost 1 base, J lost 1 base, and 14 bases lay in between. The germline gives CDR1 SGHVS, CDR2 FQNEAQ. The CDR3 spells CASSLERIGGSGNTIYF. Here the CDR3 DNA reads TGTGCCAGCAGCTTAGAACGGATCGGGGGGTCTGGAAACACCATATATTTT.

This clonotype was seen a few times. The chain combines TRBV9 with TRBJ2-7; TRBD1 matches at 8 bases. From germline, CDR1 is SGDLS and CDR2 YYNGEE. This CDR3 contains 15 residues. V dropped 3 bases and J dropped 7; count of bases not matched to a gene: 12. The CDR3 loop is CASSDSGGASQEQYF. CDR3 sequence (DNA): TGTGCCAGCAGCGACTCAGGGGGCGCTTCTCAAGAGCAGTACTTC.

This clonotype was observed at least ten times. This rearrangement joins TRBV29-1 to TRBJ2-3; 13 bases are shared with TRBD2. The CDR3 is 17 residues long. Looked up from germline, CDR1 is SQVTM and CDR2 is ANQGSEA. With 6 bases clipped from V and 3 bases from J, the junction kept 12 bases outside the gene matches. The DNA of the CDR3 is TGCAGCGTCCCGATAGCATGGACTAGCGGGAGAACAGATACGCAGTATTTT. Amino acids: CSVPIAWTSGRTDTQYF.

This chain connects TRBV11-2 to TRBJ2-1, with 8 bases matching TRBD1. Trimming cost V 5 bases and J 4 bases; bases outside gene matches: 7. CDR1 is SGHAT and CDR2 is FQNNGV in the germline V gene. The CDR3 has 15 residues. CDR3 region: CASSAQGGSYNEQFF. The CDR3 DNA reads TGTGCCAGCAGCGCACAGGGGGGATCGTACAATGAGCAGTTCTTC.

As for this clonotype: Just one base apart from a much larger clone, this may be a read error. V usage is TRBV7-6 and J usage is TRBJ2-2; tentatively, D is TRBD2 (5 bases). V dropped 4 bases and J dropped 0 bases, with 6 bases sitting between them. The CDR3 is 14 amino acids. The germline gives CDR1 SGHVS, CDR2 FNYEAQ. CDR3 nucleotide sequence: TGTGCCAGCAGCTGGACTGCGAACACCGGGGAGCTGTTTTTT. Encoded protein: CASSWTANTGELFF.

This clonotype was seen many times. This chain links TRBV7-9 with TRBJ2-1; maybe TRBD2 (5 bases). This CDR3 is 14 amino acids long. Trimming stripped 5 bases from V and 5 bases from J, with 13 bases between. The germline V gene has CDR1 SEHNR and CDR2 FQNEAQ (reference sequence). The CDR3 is CASSRGLLDNEQFF. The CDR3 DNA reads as TGTGCCAGCAGCCGCGGACTGCTAGACAATGAGCAGTTCTTC.

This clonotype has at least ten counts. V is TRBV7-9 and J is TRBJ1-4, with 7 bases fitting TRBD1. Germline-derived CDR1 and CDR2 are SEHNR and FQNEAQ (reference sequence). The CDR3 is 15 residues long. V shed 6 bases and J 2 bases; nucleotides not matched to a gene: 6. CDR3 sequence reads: CASSLKTGTNEKLFF. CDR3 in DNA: TGTGCCAGCAGTCTAAAGACAGGGACTAATGAAAAACTGTTTTTT. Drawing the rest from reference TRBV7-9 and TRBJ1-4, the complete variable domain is DTGVSQNPRHKITKRGQNVTFRCDPISEHNRLYWYRQTLGQGPEFLTYFQNEAQLEKSRLLSDRFSAERPKGSFSTLEIQRTEQGDSAMYLCASSLKTGTNEKLFFGSGTQLSVL.

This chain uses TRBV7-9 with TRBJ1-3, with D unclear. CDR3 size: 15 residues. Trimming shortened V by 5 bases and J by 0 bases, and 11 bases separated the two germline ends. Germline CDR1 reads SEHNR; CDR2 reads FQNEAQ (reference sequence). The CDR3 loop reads CASSTSGSSGNTIYF. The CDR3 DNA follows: TGTGCCAGCAGCACCTCGGGGAGCTCTGGAAACACCATATATTTT.

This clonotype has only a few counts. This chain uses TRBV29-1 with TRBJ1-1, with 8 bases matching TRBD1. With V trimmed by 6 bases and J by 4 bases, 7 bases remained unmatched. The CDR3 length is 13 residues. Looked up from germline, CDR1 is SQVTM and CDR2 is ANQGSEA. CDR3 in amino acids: CSVRQGSSTEAFF. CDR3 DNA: TGCAGCGTCCGACAGGGGTCGAGCACTGAAGCTTTCTTT.

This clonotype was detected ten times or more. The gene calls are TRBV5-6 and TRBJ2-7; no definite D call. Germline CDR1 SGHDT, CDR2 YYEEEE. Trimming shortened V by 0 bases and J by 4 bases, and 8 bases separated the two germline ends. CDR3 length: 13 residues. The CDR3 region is CASSLDSAYEQYF. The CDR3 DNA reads TGTGCCAGCAGCTTGGACAGCGCTTACGAGCAGTACTTC.

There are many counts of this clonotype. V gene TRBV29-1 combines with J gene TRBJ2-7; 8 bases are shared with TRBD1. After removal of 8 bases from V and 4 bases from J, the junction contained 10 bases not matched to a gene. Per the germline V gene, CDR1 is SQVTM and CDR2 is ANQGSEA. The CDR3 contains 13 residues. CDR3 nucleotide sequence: TGCAGCACGAGACAGGGGCTGGCATACGAGCAGTACTTC. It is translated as CSTRQGLAYEQYF.

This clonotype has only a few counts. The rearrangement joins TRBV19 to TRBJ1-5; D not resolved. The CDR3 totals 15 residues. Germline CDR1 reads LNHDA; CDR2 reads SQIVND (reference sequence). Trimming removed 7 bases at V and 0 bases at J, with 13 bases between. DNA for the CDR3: TGTGCCAGTACCTGGACCCTTTATAGCAATCAGCCCCAGCATTTT. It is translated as CASTWTLYSNQPQHF.

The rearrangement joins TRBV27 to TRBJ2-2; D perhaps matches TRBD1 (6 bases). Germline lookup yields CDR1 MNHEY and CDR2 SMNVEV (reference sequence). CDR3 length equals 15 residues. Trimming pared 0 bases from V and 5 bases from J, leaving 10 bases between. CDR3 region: CASSLSTQGTGELFF. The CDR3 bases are TGTGCCAGCAGTTTATCGACCCAGGGGACCGGGGAGCTGTTTTTT.

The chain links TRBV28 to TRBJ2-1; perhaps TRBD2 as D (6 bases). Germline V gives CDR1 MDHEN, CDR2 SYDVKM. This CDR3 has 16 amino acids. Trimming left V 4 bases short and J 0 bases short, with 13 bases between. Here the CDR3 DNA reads TGTGCCAGCAGTTCCATAGCGGAATCCTCCTACAATGAGCAGTTCTTC. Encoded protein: CASSSIAESSYNEQFF.

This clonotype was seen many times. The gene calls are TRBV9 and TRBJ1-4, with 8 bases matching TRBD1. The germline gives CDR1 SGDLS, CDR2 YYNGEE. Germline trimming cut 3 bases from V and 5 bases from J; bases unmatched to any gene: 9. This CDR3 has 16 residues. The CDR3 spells CASSAGARGRNEKLFF. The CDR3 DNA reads TGTGCCAGCAGCGCCGGGGCCAGGGGGCGGAATGAAAAACTGTTTTTT.

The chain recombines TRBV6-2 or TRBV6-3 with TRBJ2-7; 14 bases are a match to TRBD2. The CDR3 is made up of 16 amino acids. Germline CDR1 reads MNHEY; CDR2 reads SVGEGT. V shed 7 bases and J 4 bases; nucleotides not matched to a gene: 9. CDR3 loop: CASTPGLAGELYEQYF. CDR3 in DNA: TGTGCCAGCACACCGGGACTAGCGGGAGAATTGTACGAGCAGTACTTC.

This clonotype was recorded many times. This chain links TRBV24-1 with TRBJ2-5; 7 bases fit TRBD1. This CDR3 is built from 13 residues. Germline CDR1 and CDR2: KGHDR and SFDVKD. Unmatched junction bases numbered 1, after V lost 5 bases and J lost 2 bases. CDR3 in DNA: TGTGCCACCAGTGGGGACAGTCAAGAGACCCAGTACTTC. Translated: CATSGDSQETQYF.

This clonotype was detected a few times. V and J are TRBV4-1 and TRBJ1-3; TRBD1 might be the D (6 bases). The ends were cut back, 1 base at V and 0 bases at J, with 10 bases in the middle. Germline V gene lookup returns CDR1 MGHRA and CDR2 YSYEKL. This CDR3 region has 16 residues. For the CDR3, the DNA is TGCGCCAGCAGCCAAGGCCAGGGGAACTCTGGAAACACCATATATTTT. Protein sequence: CASSQGQGNSGNTIYF.